This T cell receptor beta chain was identified during a study of early T cells in non-severe SARS-CoV-2 infection. Researchers tagged individual cDNA molecules with unique molecular identifiers. TCRdb called the 5' RACE reads again in MiXCR, with one record for every CDR3 protein. Of some 45,000 distinct CDR3 sequences in the sample, almost 7.5% were seen once. Germline CDR1 PRHDT, CDR2 FYEKMQ (reference sequence). V was pared by 3 bases and J by 5 bases, with 13 bases of the junction left unmatched. This CDR3 comprises 17 residues. The chain recombines TRBV13 with TRBJ2-1; 7 bases are shared with TRBD1. The sample was whole blood. This receptor was identified in an adult who was a healthcare worker with PCR-confirmed SARS-CoV-2 infection or an uninfected control (not recorded which). CDR3 sequence reads: CASSFYSEGGEHNEQFF. The CDR3 bases are TGTGCCAGCAGCTTTTATTCAGAAGGGGGCGAACACAATGAGCAGTTCTTC.